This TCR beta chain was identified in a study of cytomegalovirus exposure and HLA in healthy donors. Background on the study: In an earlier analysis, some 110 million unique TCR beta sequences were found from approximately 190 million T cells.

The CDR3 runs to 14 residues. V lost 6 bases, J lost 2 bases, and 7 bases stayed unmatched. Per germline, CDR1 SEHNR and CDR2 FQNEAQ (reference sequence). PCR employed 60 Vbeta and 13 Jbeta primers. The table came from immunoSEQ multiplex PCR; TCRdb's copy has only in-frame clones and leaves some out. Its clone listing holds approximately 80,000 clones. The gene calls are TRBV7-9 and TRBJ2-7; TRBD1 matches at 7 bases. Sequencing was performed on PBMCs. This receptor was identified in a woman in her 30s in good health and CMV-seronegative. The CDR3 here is CASSPRDSTYEQYF. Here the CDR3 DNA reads TGTGCCAGCAGTCCCAGGGACAGCACCTACGAGCAGTACTTC.